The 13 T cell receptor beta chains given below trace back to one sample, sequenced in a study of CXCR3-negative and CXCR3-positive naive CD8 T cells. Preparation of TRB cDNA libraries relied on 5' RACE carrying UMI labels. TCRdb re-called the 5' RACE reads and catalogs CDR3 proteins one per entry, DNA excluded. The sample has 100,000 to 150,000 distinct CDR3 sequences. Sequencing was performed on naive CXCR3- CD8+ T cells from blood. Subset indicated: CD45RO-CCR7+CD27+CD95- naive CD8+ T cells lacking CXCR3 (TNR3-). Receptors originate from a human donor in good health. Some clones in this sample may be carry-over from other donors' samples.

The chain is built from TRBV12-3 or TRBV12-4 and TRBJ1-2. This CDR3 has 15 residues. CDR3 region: CASSPPSSANYGYTF.

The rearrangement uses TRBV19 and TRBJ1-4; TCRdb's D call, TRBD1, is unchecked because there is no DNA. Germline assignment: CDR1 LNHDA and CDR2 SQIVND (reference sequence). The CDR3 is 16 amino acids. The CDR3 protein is CASSISSGTLNEKLFF.

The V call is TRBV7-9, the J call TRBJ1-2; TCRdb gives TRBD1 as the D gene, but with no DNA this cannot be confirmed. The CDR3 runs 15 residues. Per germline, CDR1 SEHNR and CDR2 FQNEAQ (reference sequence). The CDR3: CASSDRDRDLYGYTF. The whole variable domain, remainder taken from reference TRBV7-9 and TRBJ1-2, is DTGVSQNPRHKITKRGQNVTFRCDPISEHNRLYWYRQTLGQGPEFLTYFQNEAQLEKSRLLSDRFSAERPKGSFSTLEIQRTEQGDSAMYLCASSDRDRDLYGYTFGSGTRLTVV.

The CDR3 loop reads CASSLAGDGELFF. The chain links TRBV5-1 to TRBJ2-2. Germline CDR1 and CDR2: SGHRS and YFSETQ. This CDR3 spans 13 amino acids.

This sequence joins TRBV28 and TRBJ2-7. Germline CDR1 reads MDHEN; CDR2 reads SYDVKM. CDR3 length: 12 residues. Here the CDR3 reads CASSFKNYEQYF.

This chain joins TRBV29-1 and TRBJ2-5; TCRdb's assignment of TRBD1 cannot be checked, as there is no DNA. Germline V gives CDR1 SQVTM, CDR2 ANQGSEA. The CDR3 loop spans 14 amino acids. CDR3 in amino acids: CSVEYMGGQETQYF.

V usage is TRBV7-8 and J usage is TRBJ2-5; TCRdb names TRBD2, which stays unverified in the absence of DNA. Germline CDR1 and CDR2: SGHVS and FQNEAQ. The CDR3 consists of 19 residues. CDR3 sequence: CASSQVLPGLAGGKETQYF.

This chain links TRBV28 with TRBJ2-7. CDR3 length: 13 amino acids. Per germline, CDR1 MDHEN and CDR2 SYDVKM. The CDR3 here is CASSFAGNYEQYF. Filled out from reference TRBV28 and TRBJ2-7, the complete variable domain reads DVKVTQSSRYLVKRTGEKVFLECVQDMDHENMFWYRQDPGLGLRLIYFSYDVKMKEKGDIPEGYSVSREKKERFSLILESASTNQTSMYLCASSFAGNYEQYFGPGTRLTVT.

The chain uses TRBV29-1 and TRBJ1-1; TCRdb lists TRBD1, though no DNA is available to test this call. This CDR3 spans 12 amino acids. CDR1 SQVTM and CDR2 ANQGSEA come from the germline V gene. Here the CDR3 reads CSVQGPNTEAFF. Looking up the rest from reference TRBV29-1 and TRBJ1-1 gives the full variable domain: SAVISQKPSRDICQRGTSLTIQCQVDSQVTMMFWYRQQPGQSLTLIATANQGSEATYESGFVIDKFPISRPNLTFSTLTVSNMSPEDSSIYLCSVQGPNTEAFFGQGTRLTVV.

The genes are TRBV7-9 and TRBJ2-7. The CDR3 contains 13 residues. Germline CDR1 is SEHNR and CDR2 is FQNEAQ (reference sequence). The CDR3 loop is CASSLSDNYEQYF.

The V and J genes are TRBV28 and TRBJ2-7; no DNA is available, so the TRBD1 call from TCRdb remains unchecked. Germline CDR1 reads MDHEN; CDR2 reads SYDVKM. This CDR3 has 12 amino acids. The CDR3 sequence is CASRGGRYEQYF. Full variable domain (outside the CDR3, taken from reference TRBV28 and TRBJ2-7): DVKVTQSSRYLVKRTGEKVFLECVQDMDHENMFWYRQDPGLGLRLIYFSYDVKMKEKGDIPEGYSVSREKKERFSLILESASTNQTSMYLCASRGGRYEQYFGPGTRLTVT.

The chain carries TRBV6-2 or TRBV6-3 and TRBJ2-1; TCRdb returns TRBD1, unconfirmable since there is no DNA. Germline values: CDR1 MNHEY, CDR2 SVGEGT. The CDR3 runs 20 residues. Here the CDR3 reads CASSYSRRAVGDREINEQFF.

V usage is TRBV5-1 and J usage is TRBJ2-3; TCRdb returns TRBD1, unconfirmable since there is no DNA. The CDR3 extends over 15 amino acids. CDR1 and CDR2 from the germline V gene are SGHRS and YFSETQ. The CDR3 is CASSLGQGGPDTQYF.